The 30 T cell receptor beta chains presented below share a single source sample, sequenced in a study of identifying expanded T cells in peripheral blood. Assay used: immunoSEQ multiplex PCR; TCRdb lists only in-frame clones, some missing. In the table there are about 58,000 clones, roughly nine tenths of which are singletons. The sequencing input was blood. The receptors originated from a person aged 18 to 75 in good health.

CDR3 nucleotide sequence: TGTGCCAGCAGCTTACAGGGGCGGTACACTGAAGCTTTCTTT. This codes for CASSLQGRYTEAFF. The chain carries TRBV7-2 and TRBJ1-1, with D tentatively TRBD1 (6 bases). The CDR3 totals 14 residues. Trimming left V 2 bases short and J 3 bases short, with 10 bases between. The germline V gene encodes CDR1 SGHTA and CDR2 FQGNSA. Looking up the rest from reference TRBV7-2 and TRBJ1-1 gives the full variable domain: GAGVSQSPSNKVTEKGKDVELRCDPISGHTALYWYRQSLGQGLEFLIYFQGNSAPDKSGLPSDRFSAERTGGSVSTLTIQRTQQEDSAVYLCASSLQGRYTEAFFGQGTRLTVV.

The chain uses TRBV5-5 and TRBJ2-5; 12 bases fit TRBD2. Unmatched junction bases numbered 9, after V lost 4 bases and J lost 5 bases. This CDR3 contains 16 residues. CDR1 SGHKS and CDR2 YYEKEE come from the germline V gene (reference sequence). As DNA, the CDR3 is TGTGCCAGCAGCCCGGGGACTAGCGGGTTGGTGGAGACCCAGTACTTC. This encodes CASSPGTSGLVETQYF.

The gene calls are TRBV5-4 and TRBJ2-3; D not certain. V was trimmed by 0 bases and J by 5 bases, leaving 19 bases between them. The CDR3 extends over 17 amino acids. CDR1 is SGHNT, CDR2 YYREEE, per germline (reference sequence). The CDR3 sequence: CASSLGSTVQTGDTQYF. The CDR3 DNA follows: TGTGCCAGCAGCTTGGGATCGACGGTTCAAACGGGAGATACGCAGTATTTT.

The chain employs TRBV28 and TRBJ1-2; D possibly corresponds to TRBD1 (6 bases). This CDR3 region has 13 residues. V lost 2 bases and J lost 4, with 8 bases in between. Per the germline V gene, CDR1 is MDHEN and CDR2 is SYDVKM. CDR3 residues: CASSLGQTYGYTF. DNA for the CDR3: TGTGCCAGCAGTTTAGGACAGACCTATGGCTACACCTTC.

The chain couples TRBV6-4 to TRBJ2-1; 8 bases agree with TRBD2. The ends lost 3 bases at V and 6 bases at J; junction bases unmatched: 7. CDR3 length: 15 residues. Germline loops: CDR1 MRHNA, CDR2 SNTAGT. CDR3 coding DNA: TGTGCCAGCAGTGAGAGTGGACTAGCAACCAATGAGCAGTTCTTC. This codes for CASSESGLATNEQFF.

The rearrangement uses TRBV2 and TRBJ2-3, with D uncertain. The CDR3 spans 14 residues. The V end lost 8 bases, the J end lost 3 bases, and 15 bases lay between the germline ends. Germline values: CDR1 SNHLY, CDR2 FYNNEI. The CDR3 spells CASSLGVGTDTQYF. CDR3 DNA: TGTGCCAGCTCGCTGGGCGTAGGGACAGATACGCAGTATTTT.

The V gene is TRBV7-8, the J gene TRBJ1-5, with TRBD1 matching over 8 bases. The J segment lost 8 bases and the V segment lost 1 base, leaving 7 bases of the junction unmatched. Germline V gene lookup returns CDR1 SGHVS and CDR2 FQNEAQ. The CDR3 runs to 15 residues. This chain's CDR3 is CASSLGTGSREPQHF. The CDR3 nucleotides are TGTGCCAGCAGCTTAGGGACAGGGTCTAGGGAGCCCCAGCATTTT. The complete variable domain, with remaining parts taken from reference TRBV7-8 and TRBJ1-5, reads GAGVSQSPRYKVAKRGQDVALRCDPISGHVSLFWYQQALGQGPEFLTYFQNEAQLDKSGLPSDRFFAERPEGSVSTLKIQRTQQEDSAVYLCASSLGTGSREPQHFGDGTRLSIL.

The V gene is TRBV9, the J gene TRBJ2-7; possibly TRBD1 for D (6 bases). The CDR3 consists of 15 residues. Trimming left V 2 bases short and J 0 bases short, with 12 bases between. CDR1 and CDR2 (germline): SGDLS, YYNGEE. The DNA of the CDR3 is TGTGCCAGCAGCGTGGGGGCGGCGGGCTCCTACGAGCAGTACTTC. Translation: CASSVGAAGSYEQYF.

V is TRBV27 and J is TRBJ2-1; 10 bases match TRBD1. J lost 3 bases, V lost 6 bases, and 2 bases had no gene match. Germline V CDR1 and CDR2: MNHEY, SMNVEV (reference sequence). The CDR3 extends over 14 amino acids. The CDR3 DNA reads TGTGCCAGCAGCGGGACAGGGGACTACAATGAGCAGTTCTTC. This sequence encodes CASSGTGDYNEQFF.

This clone was detected a few times. The genes are TRBV2 and TRBJ2-2, with D perhaps being TRBD1 or TRBD2 (5 bases each). V was pared by 6 bases and J by 6 bases, with 17 bases between. The CDR3 covers 15 residues. Germline CDR1 and CDR2: SNHLY and FYNNEI. CDR3 in amino acids: CASRDAGTPSGELFF. The CDR3 DNA reads as TGTGCCAGCAGAGACGCCGGGACCCCATCCGGGGAGCTGTTTTTT.

This clone was found many times. The V and J genes are TRBV19 and TRBJ1-4; 7 nucleotides agree with TRBD1. The CDR3 spans 14 residues. J was trimmed by 6 bases and V by 3 bases; bases with no gene match: 4. Germline assignment: CDR1 LNHDA and CDR2 SQIVND (reference sequence). CDR3 coding DNA: TGTGCCAGTAGTATGACAGGGAACGATGAAAAACTGTTTTTT. This encodes CASSMTGNDEKLFF. The whole variable domain, remainder taken from reference TRBV19 and TRBJ1-4, is DGGITQSPKYLFRKEGQNVTLSCEQNLNHDAMYWYRQDPGQGLRLIYYSQIVNDFQKGDIAEGYSVSREKKESFPLTVTSAQKNPTAFYLCASSMTGNDEKLFFGSGTQLSVL.

The genes are TRBV9 and TRBJ2-2; 8 bases align to TRBD1. The V segment lost 4 bases and the J segment 6 bases; nucleotides outside the gene matches: 17. The CDR3 sequence is 18 residues long. Germline V gene data show CDR1 as SGDLS and CDR2 as YYNGEE. The CDR3 region has the DNA TGTGCCAGCAGCTCCCTAGGCGGCGGACAGGGTGTCGCCGGGGAGCTGTTTTTT. Translating it yields CASSSLGGGQGVAGELFF. The full variable domain, its missing parts supplied by reference TRBV9 and TRBJ2-2, is DSGVTQTPKHLITATGQRVTLRCSPRSGDLSVYWYQQSLDQGLQFLIQYYNGEERAKGNILERFSAQQFPDLHSELNLSSLELGDSALYFCASSSLGGGQGVAGELFFGEGSRLTVL.

The chain recombines TRBV5-8 with TRBJ2-3; D not certain. Germline V lookup: CDR1 SGHTS, CDR2 YDEGEE. Trimming pared 4 bases from V and 10 bases from J, leaving 10 bases between. There are 11 residues in the CDR3. The chain's CDR3 is CASSGAPSQYF. CDR3 coding DNA: TGTGCCAGCAGCGGTGCCCCTTCGCAGTATTTT.

The gene calls are TRBV27 and TRBJ2-7; TRBD2 matches 7 bases. V shed 3 bases and J 3 bases; nucleotides not matched to a gene: 8. The CDR3 sequence is 15 residues long. The germline V gene encodes CDR1 MNHEY and CDR2 SMNVEV (reference sequence). Written as DNA, the CDR3 is TGTGCCAGCAGTTTCCGGACTAGTGGGTACTACGAGCAGTACTTC. It yields the protein CASSFRTSGYYEQYF.

V gene TRBV2 combines with J gene TRBJ2-5; no clear D. Germline V gives CDR1 SNHLY, CDR2 FYNNEI. CDR3 length: 13 amino acids. Trimming cost V 4 bases and J 1 base, with 7 bases left between them. CDR3 sequence (DNA): TGTGCCAGCAGTGGCCAGATCCAAGAGACCCAGTACTTC. Residues: CASSGQIQETQYF.

The genes are TRBV30 and TRBJ1-2; no clear D gene. The germline V and J ends were trimmed by 2 bases and 2 bases, with 6 bases remaining between them. Per germline, CDR1 GTSNPN and CDR2 SVGIG (reference sequence). The CDR3 sequence is 12 residues long. The CDR3: CAWSLGNYGYTF. The CDR3 DNA is TGTGCCTGGAGTTTGGGAAACTATGGCTACACCTTC. The variable domain in full, with the rest retrieved from reference TRBV30 and TRBJ1-2, is SQTIHQWPATLVQPVGSPLSLECTVEGTSNPNLYWYRQAAGRGLQLLFYSVGIGQISSEVPQNLSASRPQDRQFILSSKKLLLSDSGFYLCAWSLGNYGYTFGSGTRLTVV.

CDR3 sequence reads: CASSLGPQGYTF. The CDR3 DNA sequence: TGCGCCAGCAGCTTGGGGCCCCAAGGCTACACCTTC. The rearrangement links TRBV5-1 to TRBJ1-2, with D hard to call. The CDR3 spans 12 residues. Germline V gene data show CDR1 as SGHRS and CDR2 as YFSETQ. V lost 0 bases to trimming and J lost 8 bases, with 8 bases between them.

V is TRBV18 and J is TRBJ1-2, with D uncertain. Looked up from germline, CDR1 is KGHSH and CDR2 is LQKENI. Trimming shortened V by 3 bases and J by 2 bases, and 7 bases separated the two germline ends. The CDR3 loop spans 13 amino acids. CDR3 residues: CASSPSQNYGYTF. Here the CDR3 DNA reads TGTGCCAGCTCACCGTCCCAGAACTATGGCTACACCTTC.

This clone was picked up one time. The chain recombines TRBV29-1 with TRBJ1-2, with D possibly TRBD1 on 6 matching bases. CDR1 is SQVTM and CDR2 is ANQGSEA in the germline V gene. Trimming left V 6 bases short and J 7 bases short, with 12 bases between. The CDR3 totals 11 residues. The CDR3 is CSVETGGGYTF. As DNA, the CDR3 is TGCAGCGTGGAGACAGGAGGTGGCTACACCTTC.

The chain employs TRBV20-1 and TRBJ1-2; D remains ambiguous. Germline CDR1 reads DFQATT; CDR2 reads SNEGSKA (reference sequence). The CDR3 contains 11 residues. V lost 1 base and J lost 4, with 4 bases in between. The CDR3 loop is CSARVGYGYTF. The DNA for the CDR3 is TGCAGTGCTAGAGTTGGCTATGGCTACACCTTC.

This rearrangement joins TRBV7-2 to TRBJ1-6; TRBD1 might be the D (6 bases). Germline CDR1 is SGHTA and CDR2 is FQGNSA. The CDR3 is made up of 15 amino acids. Trimming cost V 1 base and J 10 bases, with 14 bases left between them. The CDR3 sequence: CASSLGGGHGSPLHF. The CDR3 nucleotides are TGTGCCAGCAGCTTAGGGGGGGGGCATGGGTCACCCCTCCACTTT.

V usage is TRBV2 and J usage is TRBJ1-1, with D possibly being TRBD1 (5 bases). Deletions cut 6 bases from V and 4 bases from J, with 9 bases between. CDR3 size: 12 residues. Germline CDR1 and CDR2: SNHLY and FYNNEI. The CDR3, as DNA: TGTGCCAGCAGAGACAGTCGCACTGAAGCTTTCTTT. It encodes CASRDSRTEAFF.

The V and J genes are TRBV7-2 and TRBJ2-5; 11 bases agree with TRBD2. Germline loops: CDR1 SGHTA, CDR2 FQGNSA. The CDR3 loop spans 16 amino acids. V trimming: 6 bases; J trimming: 0 bases; junction bases outside the gene matches: 6. CDR3 amino acids: CASSTGLAVYQETQYF. The CDR3 nucleotides read TGTGCCAGCAGTACGGGACTAGCGGTTTACCAAGAGACCCAGTACTTC. Full variable domain (missing parts from reference TRBV7-2 and TRBJ2-5): GAGVSQSPSNKVTEKGKDVELRCDPISGHTALYWYRQSLGQGLEFLIYFQGNSAPDKSGLPSDRFSAERTGGSVSTLTIQRTQQEDSAVYLCASSTGLAVYQETQYFGPGTRLLVL.

The sample holds a few counts of this clone. The gene calls are TRBV28 and TRBJ1-5; D may be TRBD1 (5 bases). Trimming shortened V by 5 bases and J by 6 bases, and 11 bases separated the two germline ends. CDR3 length: 13 residues. CDR1 MDHEN and CDR2 SYDVKM come from the germline V gene. CDR3 amino acids: CASSQGLGQPQHF. The CDR3 bases are TGTGCCAGCAGTCAGGGTTTGGGTCAGCCCCAGCATTTT.

The chain carries TRBV19 and TRBJ1-2, with 7 positions matching TRBD1. Germline V gene sequence: CDR1 LNHDA, CDR2 SQIVND (reference sequence). Trimming removed 5 bases from V and 0 bases from J; junction bases left unmatched: 9. There are 16 residues in the CDR3. The CDR3 DNA reads TGTGCCAGTAGTTCAGACCGGGACAGAGCTAACTATGGCTACACCTTC. It specifies CASSSDRDRANYGYTF.

The chain has TRBV20-1 and TRBJ2-7; D gene unclear. V lost 3 bases to trimming and J lost 3 bases, with 3 bases between them. The V gene's germline CDR1 is DFQATT and CDR2 SNEGSKA (reference sequence). The CDR3 loop spans 10 amino acids. As DNA, the CDR3 is TGCAGTGCTAGTCGCTACGAGCAGTACTTC. Residues: CSASRYEQYF.

The J gene is TRBJ1-2, the V gene TRBV4-1; unclear D gene. CDR1 is MGHRA and CDR2 is YSYEKL in the germline V gene. The CDR3 length is 14 residues. V shed 1 base and J shed 3 bases, with 9 bases lying between them. CDR3 DNA: TGCGCCAGCAGCCAAGCAATTAGGGACTATGGCTACACCTTC. It codes for CASSQAIRDYGYTF.

The J gene is TRBJ1-1, the V gene TRBV7-6; no definite D call. The CDR3 extends over 16 amino acids. The germline V gene has CDR1 SGHVS and CDR2 FNYEAQ. Deletions cut 2 bases from V and 5 bases from J, with 18 bases between. In DNA form, the CDR3 reads TGTGCCAGCAGCTTAAATGAGGACCTTCGAGCAACTGAAGCTTTCTTT. Residues: CASSLNEDLRATEAFF.

The chain joins TRBV28 to TRBJ2-4, with 11 bases fitting TRBD2. There are 18 residues in the CDR3. CDR1 and CDR2 (germline): MDHEN, SYDVKM. Germline trimming cut 3 bases from V and 6 bases from J; bases unmatched to any gene: 13. CDR3 sequence reads: CASSFYSRLAGGANIQYF. CDR3 bases: TGTGCCAGCAGTTTTTATTCCAGGCTAGCGGGAGGTGCAAACATTCAGTACTTC. The full variable domain, completed using reference TRBV28 and TRBJ2-4, is DVKVTQSSRYLVKRTGEKVFLECVQDMDHENMFWYRQDPGLGLRLIYFSYDVKMKEKGDIPEGYSVSREKKERFSLILESASTNQTSMYLCASSFYSRLAGGANIQYFGAGTRLSVL.

The chain employs TRBV4-1 and TRBJ1-1; D gene ambiguous. Germline V gene data show CDR1 as MGHRA and CDR2 as YSYEKL. This CDR3 comprises 15 residues. V was shortened by 0 bases and J by 3 bases, with 11 bases between the two germline ends. The CDR3 nucleotides are TGCGCCAGCAGCCAAGATGTCATTTTCGACACTGAAGCTTTCTTT. It encodes CASSQDVIFDTEAFF.